A selection of T cell receptor beta chains follows, all from one sample in a study of shared clonotypes between healthy human individuals. Clones were read by immunoSEQ multiplex PCR, and TCRdb kept only the in-frame ones, dropping some. The table has around 1.9 million clones, about 93% seen once; the top ten hold more than 1.5%. Sequenced sample: naive CD8+ T cells from PBMCs. These TCRs come from a man between 18 and 35 years old in good health. Some clones in this sample may be carry-over from other donors' samples. CDR3s include the opening cysteine and the closing phenylalanine or tryptophan. D genes are given only for firm matches. Rows may omit the clone size; those that give it use once, few, many or a size class.

v_call: TRBV29-1
j_call: TRBJ2-4
clone_size: .
d_call: .
cdr3_aa: CSVSLTGAKNIQYF
cdr3_nt: TGCAGCGTCTCGTTAACGGGGGCCAAAAACATTCAGTACTTC

v_call: TRBV5-8
j_call: TRBJ2-7
clone_size: .
d_call: .
cdr3_aa: CASTRDGSSYEQYF
cdr3_nt: TGTGCCAGCACCCGGGACGGGAGCTCCTACGAGCAGTACTTC

v_call: TRBV27
j_call: TRBJ2-7
clone_size: once
d_call: TRBD2
cdr3_aa: CASSLSGSGGYEQYF
cdr3_nt: TGTGCCAGCAGTTTAAGCGGGAGTGGCGGGTACGAGCAGTACTTC

v_call: TRBV5-6
j_call: TRBJ2-1
clone_size: .
d_call: .
cdr3_aa: CASSFDGPEQFF
cdr3_nt: TGTGCCAGCAGCTTTGATGGCCCGGAGCAGTTCTTC

v_call: TRBV5-1
j_call: TRBJ2-7
clone_size: .
d_call: TRBD2
cdr3_aa: CASSSTLGGRTASYEQYF
cdr3_nt: TGCGCCAGCAGCTCGACCTTAGGCGGGAGGACAGCCTCCTACGAGCAGTACTTC

v_call: TRBV5-4
j_call: TRBJ2-2
clone_size: .
d_call: TRBD2
cdr3_aa: CASSLIREGTGELFF
cdr3_nt: TGTGCCAGCAGCTTGATCAGGGAGGGCACCGGGGAGCTGTTTTTT

v_call: TRBV5-1
j_call: TRBJ2-7
clone_size: .
d_call: .
cdr3_aa: CASSLVGQGTEQYF
cdr3_nt: TGCGCCAGCAGCTTGGTAGGGCAGGGGACCGAGCAGTACTTC

v_call: TRBV9
j_call: TRBJ1-6
clone_size: once
d_call: .
cdr3_aa: CASSPWAGNSPLHF
cdr3_nt: TGTGCCAGCTCTCCCTGGGCGGGGAATTCACCCCTCCACTTT

v_call: TRBV28
j_call: TRBJ2-7
clone_size: once
d_call: .
cdr3_aa: CASNPLSSYEQYF
cdr3_nt: TGTGCCAGCAACCCACTGAGCTCCTACGAGCAGTACTTC

v_call: TRBV10-3
j_call: TRBJ2-7
clone_size: .
d_call: TRBD2
cdr3_aa: CAISDPGGPSEQYF
cdr3_nt: TGTGCCATCAGTGACCCGGGGGGTCCTAGCGAGCAGTACTTC

v_call: TRBV7-9
j_call: TRBJ1-2
clone_size: .
d_call: .
cdr3_aa: CASSPGQKGPNYGYTF
cdr3_nt: TGTGCCAGCAGCCCCGGACAGAAGGGTCCTAACTATGGCTACACCTTC

v_call: TRBV7-2
j_call: TRBJ2-7
clone_size: .
d_call: .
cdr3_aa: CASSLGASGGQYF
cdr3_nt: TGTGCCAGCAGCTTGGGGGCTAGCGGAGGGCAGTACTTC

v_call: TRBV30
j_call: TRBJ2-1
clone_size: .
d_call: TRBD2
cdr3_aa: CAWSDGTSRDNEQFF
cdr3_nt: TGTGCCTGGAGTGACGGGACTAGCAGAGACAATGAGCAGTTCTTC

v_call: TRBV7-8
j_call: TRBJ2-1
clone_size: .
d_call: TRBD2
cdr3_aa: CASSLALFLAEDNEQFF
cdr3_nt: TGTGCCAGCAGCTTAGCTCTATTCCTAGCGGAGGACAATGAGCAGTTCTTC

v_call: TRBV5-4
j_call: TRBJ2-7
clone_size: .
d_call: TRBD1
cdr3_aa: CATTGDGPEEEQYF
cdr3_nt: TGTGCCACCACAGGGGACGGGCCGGAGGAAGAGCAGTACTTC

v_call: TRBV9
j_call: TRBJ1-2
clone_size: .
d_call: TRBD1
cdr3_aa: CASSVGTGASYGYTF
cdr3_nt: TGTGCCAGCAGCGTCGGGACAGGGGCCAGCTATGGCTACACCTTC

v_call: TRBV27
j_call: TRBJ2-7
clone_size: .
d_call: .
cdr3_aa: CASSLSASDRLGFYEQYF
cdr3_nt: TGTGCCAGCAGTTTATCGGCGAGTGACAGGTTGGGATTCTACGAGCAGTACTTC

v_call: TRBV6-1
j_call: TRBJ2-1
clone_size: once
d_call: .
cdr3_aa: CASSPTRRGFPEQFF
cdr3_nt: TGTGCCAGCAGCCCCACACGTCGGGGATTTCCTGAGCAGTTCTTC

v_call: TRBV5-6
j_call: TRBJ2-7
clone_size: .
d_call: .
cdr3_aa: CAAVLFRAGNNEQYF
cdr3_nt: TGTGCCGCAGTTTTATTTAGGGCAGGGAACAACGAGCAGTACTTC

v_call: TRBV29-1
j_call: TRBJ1-2
clone_size: .
d_call: TRBD1
cdr3_aa: CSVEDRVGGYTF
cdr3_nt: TGCAGCGTTGAGGACAGGGTGGGAGGCTACACCTTC